This T cell receptor beta chain appears in the sequencing data of a study of beta chain features in type 1 diabetes. V was trimmed by 0 bases and J by 14 bases, leaving 14 bases between them. CDR1 is MGHRA and CDR2 is YSYEKL in the germline V gene. CDR3 length equals 13 residues. Sampling consisted of one heparinised blood draw per donor, averaging about 116 mL. The investigators reverse transcribed all of the isolated RNA, so they sequenced expressed TCRB transcripts. TCRdb's copy holds only in-frame clones and misses some; the assay was immunoSEQ multiplex PCR. The sample lists roughly 500,000 clones, about an eighth occurring once.

The chain links TRBV4-1 to TRBJ1-5; D gene unclear. The specimen sequenced was naive CD4+ T cells from blood. The origin of this receptor is a woman aged 18 to 35 in good health. CDR3 DNA: TGCGCCAGCAGCCAAGATCGTGGCAGAGGAGAGCATTTT. This sequence encodes CASSQDRGRGEHF.